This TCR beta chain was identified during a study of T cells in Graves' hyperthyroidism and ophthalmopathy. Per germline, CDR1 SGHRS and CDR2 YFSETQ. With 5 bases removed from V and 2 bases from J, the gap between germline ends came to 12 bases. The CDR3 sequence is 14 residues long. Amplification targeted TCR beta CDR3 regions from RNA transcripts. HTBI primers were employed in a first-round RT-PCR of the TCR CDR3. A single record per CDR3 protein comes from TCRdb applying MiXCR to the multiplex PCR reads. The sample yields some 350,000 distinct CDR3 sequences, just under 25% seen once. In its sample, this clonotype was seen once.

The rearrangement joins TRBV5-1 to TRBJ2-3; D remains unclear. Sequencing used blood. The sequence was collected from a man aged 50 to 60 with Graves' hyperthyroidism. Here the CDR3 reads CASSLVSNTDTQYF. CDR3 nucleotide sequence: TGCGCCAGCAGTCTTGTCTCAAACACAGATACGCAGTATTTT.